This T cell receptor beta chain was sequenced in a study of identical twins. Template switching added a universal primer site; cDNA carried unique molecular identifiers. Each CDR3 protein is one row after TCRdb ran MiXCR on the 5' RACE reads. The sample shows around 450,000 distinct CDR3 sequences, 14% of them seen only once. Donors uniformly comprised healthy Caucasians. The study, taken as a whole, reports: Abundant cord blood beta clonotypes carried fewer insertions; memory repertoires showed none.

This clonotype was counted only a few times. Its antigen is unknown. V trimming: 6 bases; J trimming: 2 bases; junction bases outside the gene matches: 9. CDR3 length: 15 residues. Per the germline V gene, CDR1 is MNHNS and CDR2 is SASEGT. Another study also made use of these data, one on yellow fever vaccine responses in identical twins. According to that study: Reportedly, the T cell response mounted by twins to vaccine seemed partly convergent, partly personalized.

This TCR derives from a woman aged 18-29 years in good health. The chain carries TRBV6-1 and TRBJ2-5; 7 bases match TRBD2. Sequencing was performed on CD4+ T cells sorted from blood. CDR3 coding DNA: TGTGCCAGCAGCCGGCGGGGGAAAACACAAGAGACCCAGTACTTC. It is translated as CASSRRGKTQETQYF.